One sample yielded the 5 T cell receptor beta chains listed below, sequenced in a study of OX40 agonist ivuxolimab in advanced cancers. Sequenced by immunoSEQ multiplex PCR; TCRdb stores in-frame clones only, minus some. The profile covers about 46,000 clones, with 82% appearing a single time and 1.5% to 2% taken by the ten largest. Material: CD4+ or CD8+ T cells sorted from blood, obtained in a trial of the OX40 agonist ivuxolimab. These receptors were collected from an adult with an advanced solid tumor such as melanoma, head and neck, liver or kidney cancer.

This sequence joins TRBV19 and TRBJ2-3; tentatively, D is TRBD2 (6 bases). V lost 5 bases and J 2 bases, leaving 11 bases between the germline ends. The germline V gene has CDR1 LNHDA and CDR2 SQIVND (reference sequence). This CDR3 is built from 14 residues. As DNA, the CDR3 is TGTGCCAGTAGTTTGACTAGGGACACAGATACGCAGTATTTT. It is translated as CASSLTRDTDTQYF.

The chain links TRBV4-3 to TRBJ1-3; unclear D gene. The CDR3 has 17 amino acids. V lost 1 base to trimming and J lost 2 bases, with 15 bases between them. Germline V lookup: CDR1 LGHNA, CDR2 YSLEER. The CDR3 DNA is TGCGCCAGCAGCCAAGGCCCTGGACGAGGAGCTGGAAACACCATATATTTT. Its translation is CASSQGPGRGAGNTIYF.

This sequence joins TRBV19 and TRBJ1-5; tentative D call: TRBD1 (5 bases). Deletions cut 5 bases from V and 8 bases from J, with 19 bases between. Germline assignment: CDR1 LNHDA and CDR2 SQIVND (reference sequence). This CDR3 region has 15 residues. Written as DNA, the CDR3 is TGTGCCAGTAGTTTCCGGGGGGGGTCTGGGAAGCCCCAGCATTTT. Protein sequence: CASSFRGGSGKPQHF.

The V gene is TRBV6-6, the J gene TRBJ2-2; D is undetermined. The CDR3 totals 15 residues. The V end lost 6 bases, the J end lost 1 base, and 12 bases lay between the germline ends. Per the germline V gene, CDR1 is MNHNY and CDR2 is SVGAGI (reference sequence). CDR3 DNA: TGTGCCAGCAGAACCCGGGTTAAGAACACCGGGGAGCTGTTTTTT. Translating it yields CASRTRVKNTGELFF.

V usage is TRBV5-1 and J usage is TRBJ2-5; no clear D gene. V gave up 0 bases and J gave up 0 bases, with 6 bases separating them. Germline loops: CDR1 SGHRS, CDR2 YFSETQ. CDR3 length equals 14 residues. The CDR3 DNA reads TGCGCCAGCAGCTTGGGTAGCAACCAAGAGACCCAGTACTTC. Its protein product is CASSLGSNQETQYF.